This TCR beta chain emerged from a study of shared clonotypes between healthy human individuals. Whole-study findings and limits: Shared clonotypes: roughly 5% naive CD4, about 4% naive CD8, about 2.4% memory CD4, more than 0.3% memory CD8.

Into CD45RA+ naive and CD45RA-negative memory subsets, the CD4+ cells were split. In the original processing: Without quality scores, immunoSEQ junctional reads could not be filtered like full-length reads. TCRdb keeps only in-frame clones here, not all; method: immunoSEQ multiplex PCR. The DNA was the basis for D and trimming; V, J and clone size are from that table. The sample has about 2.3 million clones, under 95% seen once. This clone showed up just a few times. Its specificity is unknown. V was shortened by 0 bases and J by 3 bases, with 7 bases between the two germline ends. CDR3 length: 15 amino acids. The V gene's germline CDR1 is SGHRS and CDR2 YFSETQ.

The receptor was derived from a man between 18 and 35 years old in good health. Some clones in this sample may be carry-over from other donors' samples. Sequencing was done on a sample of naive CD4+ T cells from PBMCs. Subset here: CD45RA+ positively selected. This chain joins TRBV5-1 and TRBJ2-6, with D possibly being TRBD1 (6 bases). In nucleotides, the CDR3 is TGCGCCAGCAGCTTGGACAGGGTTGGGGCCAACGTCCTGACTTTC. Translation: CASSLDRVGANVLTF.